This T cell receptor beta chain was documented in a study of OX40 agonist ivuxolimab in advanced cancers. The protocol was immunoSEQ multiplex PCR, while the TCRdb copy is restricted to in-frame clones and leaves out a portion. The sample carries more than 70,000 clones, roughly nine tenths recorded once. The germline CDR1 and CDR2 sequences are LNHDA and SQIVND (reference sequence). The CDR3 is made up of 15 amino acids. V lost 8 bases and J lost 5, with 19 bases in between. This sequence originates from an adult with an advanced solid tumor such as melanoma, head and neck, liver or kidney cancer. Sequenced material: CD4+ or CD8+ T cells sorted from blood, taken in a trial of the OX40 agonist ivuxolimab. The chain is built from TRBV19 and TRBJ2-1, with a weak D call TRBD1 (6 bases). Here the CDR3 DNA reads TGTGCCAGTGCTATTGGGACACTGGAACACAATGAGCAGTTCTTC. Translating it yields CASAIGTLEHNEQFF.